Shown below are 10 T cell receptor beta chains from a single sample sequenced in a study of T cells in Graves' hyperthyroidism and ophthalmopathy. TCR beta CDR3 region amplification was performed from RNA transcripts. With the HTBI primer set, the TCR CDR3 went through a first round of RT-PCR. One entry per CDR3 protein, called by TCRdb with MiXCR from the multiplex PCR reads. The sample has a few hundred thousand distinct CDR3 sequences; 15% to 18% are singletons. The sample comprised blood. Every receptor here comes from a woman between 18 and 29 years old with Graves' hyperthyroidism.

On this clonotype: A much larger clone sits a single nucleotide away, making a read error possible. This chain uses TRBV6-1 with TRBJ2-7, with 10 bases aligning to TRBD2. Germline V CDR1 and CDR2: MNHNS, SASEGT. V trimming: 3 bases; J trimming: 3 bases; junction bases outside the gene matches: 8. This CDR3 is 16 amino acids long. CDR3 DNA sequence: TGTGCCAGCAGTGAGCCGGGACTAGCGTTGAACTACGAGCAGTACTTC. The encoded protein is CASSEPGLALNYEQYF.

This clonotype has a count of ten or more. This chain joins TRBV29-1 and TRBJ2-4, with D possibly being TRBD1 or TRBD2 (5 bases each). Germline assignment: CDR1 SQVTM and CDR2 ANQGSEA. The CDR3 has 17 amino acids. Trimming stripped 1 base from V and 0 bases from J, with 16 bases between. CDR3 in DNA: TGCAGCGTTGAAGGGCAGGGACGGTCCGGAGCCAAAAACATTCAGTACTTC. It specifies CSVEGQGRSGAKNIQYF. Combining the CDR3 with reference TRBV29-1 and TRBJ2-4 gives the whole variable domain SAVISQKPSRDICQRGTSLTIQCQVDSQVTMMFWYRQQPGQSLTLIATANQGSEATYESGFVIDKFPISRPNLTFSTLTVSNMSPEDSSIYLCSVEGQGRSGAKNIQYFGAGTRLSVL.

This clonotype has more than one count but fewer than ten. The V and J genes are TRBV11-3 and TRBJ2-7; 9 bases line up with TRBD1. The CDR3 is made up of 15 amino acids. Germline V lookup: CDR1 SGHNT, CDR2 YENEEA. V lost 5 bases, J lost 4 bases, and 9 bases stayed unmatched. CDR3 sequence: CASSPKPGTGYEQYF. The CDR3 DNA reads TGTGCCAGCAGCCCCAAACCCGGGACAGGGTACGAGCAGTACTTC.

V gene TRBV19 combines with J gene TRBJ2-1; 7 nucleotides match TRBD1. The trim removed 6 bases at V and 4 bases at J, leaving 12 bases unmatched. CDR3 length: 16 residues. Germline V gene data show CDR1 as LNHDA and CDR2 as SQIVND (reference sequence). This CDR3 reads CASSPQRTGSYNEQFF. CDR3 DNA sequence: TGTGCCAGTAGCCCCCAGCGGACAGGCTCTTACAATGAGCAGTTCTTC. Drawing the rest from reference TRBV19 and TRBJ2-1, the complete variable domain is DGGITQSPKYLFRKEGQNVTLSCEQNLNHDAMYWYRQDPGQGLRLIYYSQIVNDFQKGDIAEGYSVSREKKESFPLTVTSAQKNPTAFYLCASSPQRTGSYNEQFFGPGTRLTVL.

This clonotype is labeled large (0.1 to 1%). The gene calls are TRBV27 and TRBJ2-7; 7 bases are shared with TRBD2. This CDR3 spans 15 amino acids. Per the germline V gene, CDR1 is MNHEY and CDR2 is SMNVEV (reference sequence). J gave up 3 bases and V 4 bases, and 9 bases lay outside the gene matches. CDR3 sequence (DNA): TGTGCCAGCAGTTCCCAAGCGGGACGGTACTACGAGCAGTACTTC. Encoded protein: CASSSQAGRYYEQYF.

This clonotype has ten or more counts. The chain employs TRBV13 and TRBJ2-6; the match to TRBD1 covers 10 bases. The junction had 4 bases not matched to a gene; V was cut back by 5 bases and J by 0 bases. The CDR3 consists of 17 residues. The germline V gene has CDR1 PRHDT and CDR2 FYEKMQ (reference sequence). The CDR3 reads CASSGGTGDSGANVLTF. The CDR3 DNA reads as TGTGCCAGCAGCGGCGGGACAGGGGACTCTGGGGCCAACGTCCTGACTTTC.

This clonotype has just a few counts. This rearrangement joins TRBV3-1 to TRBJ2-5; D call uncertain. In germline, CDR1 is LGHDT, CDR2 YNNKEL (reference sequence). Deletions cut 6 bases from V and 2 bases from J, with 16 bases between. The CDR3 extends over 15 amino acids. The CDR3 nucleotides are TGTGCCAGCAGTCTTTCCGACGGTGCACAAGAGACCCAGTACTTC. It encodes CASSLSDGAQETQYF.

This clonotype was found once. The rearrangement joins TRBV28 to TRBJ1-4, with a tentative D call TRBD1 (6 bases). Germline V gives CDR1 MDHEN, CDR2 SYDVKM. The CDR3 contains 17 residues. The V gene lost 6 bases and the J gene lost 8 bases, with 25 bases spanning the gap. The CDR3 region is CASSFEGEGRLGEKLFF. The CDR3 DNA sequence: TGTGCCAGCAGCTTTGAGGGGGAGGGGCGGTTAGGCGAAAAACTGTTTTTT.

This clonotype showed up many times. V usage is TRBV20-1 and J usage is TRBJ1-2, with 7 bases matching TRBD1. This CDR3 comprises 14 residues. CDR1 is DFQATT and CDR2 is SNEGSKA in the germline V gene (reference sequence). V was pared by 5 bases and J by 4 bases, with 10 bases of the junction left unmatched. This CDR3 is CSARTGTDIYGYTF. In DNA, the CDR3 is TGCAGTGCTCGAACCGGGACAGATATCTATGGCTACACCTTC.

The V call is TRBV10-3, the J call TRBJ2-1, with 7 bases that match TRBD1. V lost 5 bases and J lost 2; bases outside the gene matches: 9. The CDR3 runs to 16 residues. CDR1 is ENHRY, CDR2 SYGVKD, per germline. The CDR3 here is CAISPNRGRAYNEQFF. The CDR3 DNA follows: TGTGCCATCAGTCCGAACAGGGGAAGAGCCTACAATGAGCAGTTCTTC.